This entry lists 20 T cell receptor beta chains sequenced from one sample in a study of T cell responses to AZD1222 COVID-19 vaccine. Profiling relied on immunoSEQ multiplex PCR, and the TCRdb table lists in-frame clones only, not all of them. The sample holds 90,000 to 150,000 clones, 70% to 90% seen once. The sample consisted of peripheral blood, taken on day 0 of AZD1222 vaccination. Receptors originate from an adult in good health.

This rearrangement joins TRBV6-5 to TRBJ1-1, with D tentatively TRBD1 (6 bases). The CDR3 contains 13 residues. With 8 bases removed from V and 0 bases from J, the gap between germline ends came to 10 bases. Germline lookup yields CDR1 MNHEY and CDR2 SVGAGI. The CDR3: CASLRDMNTEAFF. CDR3 coding DNA: TGTGCCAGCTTGAGGGACATGAACACTGAAGCTTTCTTT.

Remarks on this clone: Other DNA sequences within the sample encode an identical CDR3. The V gene is TRBV18, the J gene TRBJ1-1; 8 bases map to TRBD1. The CDR3 contains 14 residues. Per the germline V gene, CDR1 is KGHSH and CDR2 is LQKENI. Unmatched junction bases numbered 3, after V lost 6 bases and J lost 0 bases. DNA for the CDR3: TGTGCCAGCTCGAGGGACAGGCTGAACACTGAAGCTTTCTTT. Protein product: CASSRDRLNTEAFF.

The V gene is TRBV2, the J gene TRBJ1-2; TRBD1 might be the D (5 bases). The CDR3 has 13 residues. Trimming took off 6 bases at V and 8 bases at J, with 16 bases between the two ends. Germline CDR1 reads SNHLY; CDR2 reads FYNNEI. The CDR3, as DNA: TGTGCCAGCAGCGCGGAAGTTGGGGGGGGCTACACCTTC. Its protein is CASSAEVGGGYTF.

This chain joins TRBV28 and TRBJ2-1; no reliable D call. V shed 7 bases and J shed 4 bases, with 5 bases lying between them. There are 11 residues in the CDR3. The germline CDR1 and CDR2 sequences are MDHEN and SYDVKM. The CDR3 sequence: CASTEYNEQFF. Here the CDR3 DNA reads TGTGCCAGCACCGAGTACAATGAGCAGTTCTTC.

CDR3 sequence: CASSRLRMPGELFF. The CDR3 nucleotides are TGTGCCAGCAGCCGCCTAAGGATGCCCGGGGAGCTGTTTTTT. J is TRBJ2-2 and V is TRBV7-8; unclear D gene. Germline V CDR1 and CDR2: SGHVS, FQNEAQ. Trimming removed 5 bases at V and 6 bases at J, with 13 bases between. The CDR3 is 14 residues long.

This sequence joins TRBV25-1 and TRBJ2-5; D possibly matches TRBD1 or TRBD2 (6 bases each). V was trimmed by 3 bases and J by 5 bases, leaving 13 bases between them. Looked up from germline, CDR1 is MGHDK and CDR2 is SYGVNS. The CDR3 contains 14 residues. The CDR3 DNA is TGTGCCAGCAGTGACGTAGGGGGGCCGGAGACCCAGTACTTC. Its protein product is CASSDVGGPETQYF.

The gene calls are TRBV5-4 and TRBJ2-3; D call uncertain. V lost 1 base, J lost 5 bases, and 2 bases lay in between. Looked up from germline, CDR1 is SGHNT and CDR2 is YYREEE (reference sequence). The CDR3 length is 11 residues. The CDR3 loop is CASSLLDTQYF. For the CDR3, the DNA is TGTGCCAGCAGCTTGCTAGATACGCAGTATTTT.

The rearrangement uses TRBV27 and TRBJ2-7; 8 bases agree with TRBD2. This CDR3 has 14 residues. Germline assignment: CDR1 MNHEY and CDR2 SMNVEV (reference sequence). V was clipped by 3 bases and J by 2 bases; unmatched bases: 3. The CDR3 sequence is CASSFAGRAYEQYF. In DNA form, the CDR3 reads TGTGCCAGCAGTTTCGCCGGGAGGGCCTACGAGCAGTACTTC.

The V and J genes are TRBV3-1 (or the pseudogene TRBV3-2) and TRBJ1-3; D is ambiguous. Germline-derived CDR1 and CDR2 are LGHDT and YNNKEL (reference sequence). The CDR3 runs 15 residues. V lost 1 base and J lost 0, with 7 bases in between. CDR3 sequence: CASSQVALSGNTIYF. The CDR3 DNA is TGTGCCAGCAGCCAAGTGGCACTCTCTGGAAACACCATATATTTT.

This clone was detected once. V is TRBV5-6 and J is TRBJ2-1; 10 nucleotides align to TRBD2. The V gene end was trimmed by 0 bases and the J gene end by 9 bases; junction bases not matched to a gene: 9. Germline CDR1 and CDR2: SGHDT and YYEEEE. There are 16 residues in the CDR3. For the CDR3, the DNA is TGTGCCAGCAGCTTGGAGGGGTCTAGCGGGAGACCTGAGCAGTTCTTC. Translating it yields CASSLEGSSGRPEQFF.

This chain's CDR3 is CASSLVPGGEKLFF. CDR3 nucleotide sequence: TGCGCCAGCAGCTTGGTGCCAGGAGGTGAAAAACTGTTTTTT. This sequence joins TRBV5-1 and TRBJ1-4; D ambiguous. The CDR3 is 14 residues long. V was trimmed by 0 bases and J by 7 bases, leaving 10 bases between them. Germline V CDR1 and CDR2: SGHRS, YFSETQ.

The chain uses TRBV5-1 and TRBJ2-7; 12 bases map to TRBD1. Germline V gene data show CDR1 as SGHRS and CDR2 as YFSETQ. The CDR3 has 15 amino acids. The J segment lost 5 bases and the V segment lost 1 base, leaving 4 bases of the junction unmatched. This CDR3 is CASSLIGTGGHEQYF. For the CDR3, the DNA is TGCGCCAGCAGCTTGATCGGGACAGGGGGCCACGAGCAGTACTTC. Full variable domain (rest looked up from reference TRBV5-1 and TRBJ2-7): KAGVTQTPRYLIKTRGQQVTLSCSPISGHRSVSWYQQTPGQGLQFLFEYFSETQRNKGNFPGRFSGRQFSNSRSEMNVSTLELGDSALYLCASSLIGTGGHEQYFGPGTRLTVT.

The J gene is TRBJ2-2, the V gene TRBV2, with no clear D. Germline CDR1 is SNHLY and CDR2 is FYNNEI. This CDR3 is 11 amino acids long. V was cut by 5 bases and J by 6 bases, with 4 bases left in between. The CDR3 loop is CASSLPGELFF. The CDR3 DNA reads as TGTGCCAGCAGTCTGCCCGGGGAGCTGTTTTTT.

The chain couples TRBV5-1 to TRBJ1-2, with a tentative D call TRBD1 (6 bases). The CDR3 sequence is 14 residues long. The ends were cut back, 4 bases at V and 8 bases at J, with 18 bases in the middle. Germline values: CDR1 SGHRS, CDR2 YFSETQ. The CDR3: CASSPRQAIGGYTF. In DNA, the CDR3 is TGCGCCAGCAGCCCCCGACAGGCCATAGGAGGCTACACCTTC.

The V and J genes are TRBV2 and TRBJ1-5, with D unresolved. CDR3 size: 13 residues. The V end was cut by 1 base, the J end by 3 bases, with 4 bases between. From germline, CDR1 is SNHLY and CDR2 FYNNEI. For the CDR3, the DNA is TGTGCCAGCAGTGAAGAAACCAATCAGCCCCAGCATTTT. Translating it yields CASSEETNQPQHF. Filled out from reference TRBV2 and TRBJ1-5, the complete variable domain reads EPEVTQTPSHQVTQMGQEVILRCVPISNHLYFYWYRQILGQKVEFLVSFYNNEISEKSEIFDDQFSVERPDGSNFTLKIRSTKLEDSAMYFCASSEETNQPQHFGDGTRLSIL.

The chain recombines TRBV20-1 with TRBJ1-2, with a tentative D call TRBD1 (5 bases). The CDR3 totals 12 residues. Germline V gives CDR1 DFQATT, CDR2 SNEGSKA (reference sequence). Trimming removed 3 bases from V and 5 bases from J, with 10 bases in between. The CDR3 DNA reads as TGCAGTGCTAGTGGCAGGGCTTATGGCTACACCTTC. It codes for CSASGRAYGYTF.

This chain connects TRBV7-9 to TRBJ2-2, with D tentatively TRBD1 (5 bases). The CDR3 consists of 15 residues. Looked up from germline, CDR1 is SEHNR and CDR2 is FQNEAQ (reference sequence). V was pared by 5 bases and J by 7 bases, with 17 bases between. DNA of the CDR3: TGTGCCAGCAGCAAAGCCGCAGGGTCGGACGGGGAGCTGTTTTTT. Protein sequence: CASSKAAGSDGELFF.

This chain joins TRBV18 and TRBJ1-1; D possibly corresponds to TRBD1 (5 bases). CDR1 is KGHSH, CDR2 LQKENI, per germline. Between the trimmed V and J ends, which lost 3 bases and 4 bases, there was a span of 15 bases. The CDR3 covers 15 residues. The CDR3: CASSPPGGVGTEAFF. The CDR3, as DNA: TGTGCCAGCTCACCCCCAGGAGGGGTCGGCACTGAAGCTTTCTTT. Full variable domain (remainder filled in from reference TRBV18 and TRBJ1-1): NAGVMQNPRHLVRRRGQEARLRCSPMKGHSHVYWYRQLPEEGLKFMVYLQKENIIDESGMPKERFSAEFPKEGPSILRIQQVVRGDSAAYFCASSPPGGVGTEAFFGQGTRLTVV.

The CDR3 loop reads CASSAGRWAYNSPLHF. The DNA of the CDR3 is TGTGCCAGCAGTGCGGGACGGTGGGCCTATAATTCACCCCTCCACTTT. The rearrangement links TRBV28 to TRBJ1-6; possible D gene TRBD1, 5 bases. Trimming cost V 5 bases and J 2 bases, with 13 bases left between them. Germline V gives CDR1 MDHEN, CDR2 SYDVKM. The CDR3 is made up of 16 amino acids.

This clone has only one observation. The rearrangement joins TRBV19 to TRBJ2-1, with a tentative D call TRBD2 (5 bases). Looked up from germline, CDR1 is LNHDA and CDR2 is SQIVND (reference sequence). V was pared by 8 bases and J by 2 bases, with 10 bases between. The CDR3 has 13 residues. In DNA form, the CDR3 reads TGTGCCAGTTCCCCGGGGACCTACAATGAGCAGTTCTTC. It yields the protein CASSPGTYNEQFF.